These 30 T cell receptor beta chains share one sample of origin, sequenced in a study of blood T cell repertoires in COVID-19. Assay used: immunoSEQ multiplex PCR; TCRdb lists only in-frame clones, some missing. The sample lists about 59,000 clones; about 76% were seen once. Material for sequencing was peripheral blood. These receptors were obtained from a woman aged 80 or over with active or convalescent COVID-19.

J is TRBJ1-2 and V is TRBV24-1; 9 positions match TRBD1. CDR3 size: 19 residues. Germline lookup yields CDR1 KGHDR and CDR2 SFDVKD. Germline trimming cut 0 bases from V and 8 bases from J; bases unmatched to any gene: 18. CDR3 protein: CATSDLVAWDRETSGGYTF. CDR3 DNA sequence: TGTGCCACCAGTGATTTGGTTGCCTGGGACAGGGAGACCTCCGGGGGCTACACCTTC.

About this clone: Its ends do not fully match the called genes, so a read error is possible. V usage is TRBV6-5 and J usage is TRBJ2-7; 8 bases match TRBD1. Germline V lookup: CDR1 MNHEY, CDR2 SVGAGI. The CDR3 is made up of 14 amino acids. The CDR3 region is CASSSDRASYGQYF. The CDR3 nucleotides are TGTGCCAGCAGTTCGGACAGGGCATCCTACGGGCAGTACTTC.

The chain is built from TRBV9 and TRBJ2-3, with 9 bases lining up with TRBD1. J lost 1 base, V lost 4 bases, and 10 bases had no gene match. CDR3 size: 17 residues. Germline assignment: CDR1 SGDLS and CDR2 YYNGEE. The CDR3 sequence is CASSPGQGRGGTDTQYF. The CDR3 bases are TGTGCCAGCAGCCCAGGACAGGGGCGAGGAGGCACAGATACGCAGTATTTT.

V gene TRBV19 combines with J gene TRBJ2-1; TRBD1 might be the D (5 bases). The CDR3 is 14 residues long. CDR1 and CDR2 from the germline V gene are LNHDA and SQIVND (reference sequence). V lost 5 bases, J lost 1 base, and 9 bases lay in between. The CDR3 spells CASSSQGSYNEQFF. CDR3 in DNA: TGTGCCAGTAGTTCGCAGGGTTCCTACAATGAGCAGTTCTTC.

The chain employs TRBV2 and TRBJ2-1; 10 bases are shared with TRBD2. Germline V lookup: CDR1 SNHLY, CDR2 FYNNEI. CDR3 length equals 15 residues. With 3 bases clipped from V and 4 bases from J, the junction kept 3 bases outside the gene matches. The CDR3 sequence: CASSDSGGSYNEQFF. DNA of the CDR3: TGTGCCAGCAGTGATAGCGGGGGGTCATACAATGAGCAGTTCTTC. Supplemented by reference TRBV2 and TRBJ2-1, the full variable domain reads EPEVTQTPSHQVTQMGQEVILRCVPISNHLYFYWYRQILGQKVEFLVSFYNNEISEKSEIFDDQFSVERPDGSNFTLKIRSTKLEDSAMYFCASSDSGGSYNEQFFGPGTRLTVL.

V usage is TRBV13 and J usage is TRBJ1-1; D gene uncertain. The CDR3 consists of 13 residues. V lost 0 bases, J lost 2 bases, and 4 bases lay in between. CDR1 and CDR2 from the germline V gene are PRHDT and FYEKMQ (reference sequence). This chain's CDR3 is CASSLGGNTEAFF. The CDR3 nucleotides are TGTGCCAGCAGCTTAGGGGGCAACACTGAAGCTTTCTTT.

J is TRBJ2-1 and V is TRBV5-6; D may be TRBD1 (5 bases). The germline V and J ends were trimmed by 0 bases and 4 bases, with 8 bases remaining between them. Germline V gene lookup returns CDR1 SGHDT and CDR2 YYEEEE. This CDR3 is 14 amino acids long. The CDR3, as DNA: TGTGCCAGCAGCTTGGAGACAGATTACAATGAGCAGTTCTTC. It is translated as CASSLETDYNEQFF.

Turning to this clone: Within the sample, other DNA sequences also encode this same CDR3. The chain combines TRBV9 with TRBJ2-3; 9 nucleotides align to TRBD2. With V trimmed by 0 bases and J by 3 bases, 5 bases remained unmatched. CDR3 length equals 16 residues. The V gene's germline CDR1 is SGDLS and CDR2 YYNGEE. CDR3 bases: TGTGCCAGCAGCGTAGAGCCCGCGGGGGGGACAGATACGCAGTATTTT. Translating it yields CASSVEPAGGTDTQYF.

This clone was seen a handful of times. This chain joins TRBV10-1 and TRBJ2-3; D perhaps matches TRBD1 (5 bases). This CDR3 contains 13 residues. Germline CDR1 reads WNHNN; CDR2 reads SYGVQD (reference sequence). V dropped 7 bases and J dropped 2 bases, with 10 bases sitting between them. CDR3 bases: TGCGCCAGCAACAGGAGATCCACAGATACGCAGTATTTT. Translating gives CASNRRSTDTQYF.

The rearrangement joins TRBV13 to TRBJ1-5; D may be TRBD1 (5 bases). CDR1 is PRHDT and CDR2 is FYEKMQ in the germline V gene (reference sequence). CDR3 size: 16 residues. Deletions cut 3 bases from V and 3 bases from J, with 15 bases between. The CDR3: CASSLMQGSDNQPQHF. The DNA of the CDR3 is TGTGCCAGCAGCTTGATGCAGGGTTCGGACAATCAGCCCCAGCATTTT. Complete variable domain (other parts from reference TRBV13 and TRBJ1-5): AAGVIQSPRHLIKEKRETATLKCYPIPRHDTVYWYQQGPGQDPQFLISFYEKMQSDKGSIPDRFSAQQFSDYHSELNMSSLELGDSALYFCASSLMQGSDNQPQHFGDGTRLSIL.

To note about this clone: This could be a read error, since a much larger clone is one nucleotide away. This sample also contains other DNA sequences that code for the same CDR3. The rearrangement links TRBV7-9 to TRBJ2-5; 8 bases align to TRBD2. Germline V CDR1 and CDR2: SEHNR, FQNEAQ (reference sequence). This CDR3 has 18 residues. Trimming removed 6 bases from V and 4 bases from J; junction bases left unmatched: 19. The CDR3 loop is CASRGTRGGPRHGETQYF. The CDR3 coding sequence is TGTGCCAGCAGGGGCACTCGGGGGGGCCCCCGCCACGGAGAGACCCAGTACTTC.

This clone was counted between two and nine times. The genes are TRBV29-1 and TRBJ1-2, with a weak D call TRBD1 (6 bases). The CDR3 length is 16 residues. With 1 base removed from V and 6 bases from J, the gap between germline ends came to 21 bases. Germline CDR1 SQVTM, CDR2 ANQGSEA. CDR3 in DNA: TGCAGCGTTGAAGGGGTGACAGGTGTTGGAAGGAATGGCTACACCTTC. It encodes CSVEGVTGVGRNGYTF.

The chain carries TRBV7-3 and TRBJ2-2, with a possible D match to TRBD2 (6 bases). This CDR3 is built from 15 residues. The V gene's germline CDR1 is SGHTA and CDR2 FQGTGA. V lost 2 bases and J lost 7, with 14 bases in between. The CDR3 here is CASSLSQEGGGELFF. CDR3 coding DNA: TGTGCCAGCAGCTTATCACAGGAGGGAGGCGGGGAGCTGTTTTTT.

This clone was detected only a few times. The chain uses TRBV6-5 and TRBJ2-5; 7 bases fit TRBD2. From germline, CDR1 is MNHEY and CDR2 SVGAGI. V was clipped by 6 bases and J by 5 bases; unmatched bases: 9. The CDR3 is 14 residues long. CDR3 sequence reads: CASSQGGGRETQYF. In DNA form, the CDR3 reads TGTGCCAGCAGCCAGGGCGGGGGTAGGGAGACCCAGTACTTC.

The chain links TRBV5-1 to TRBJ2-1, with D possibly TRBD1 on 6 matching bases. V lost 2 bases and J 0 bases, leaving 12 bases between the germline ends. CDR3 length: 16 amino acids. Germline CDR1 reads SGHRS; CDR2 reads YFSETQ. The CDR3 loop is CASSLLTGNSYNEQFF. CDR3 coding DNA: TGCGCCAGCAGCTTATTGACAGGAAACTCCTACAATGAGCAGTTCTTC.

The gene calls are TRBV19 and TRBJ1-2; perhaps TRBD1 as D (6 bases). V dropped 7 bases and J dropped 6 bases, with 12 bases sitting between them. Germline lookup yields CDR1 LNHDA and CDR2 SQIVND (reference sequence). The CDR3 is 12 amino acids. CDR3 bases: TGTGCCAGTATTGGACGGGACAATGGCTACACCTTC. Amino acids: CASIGRDNGYTF.

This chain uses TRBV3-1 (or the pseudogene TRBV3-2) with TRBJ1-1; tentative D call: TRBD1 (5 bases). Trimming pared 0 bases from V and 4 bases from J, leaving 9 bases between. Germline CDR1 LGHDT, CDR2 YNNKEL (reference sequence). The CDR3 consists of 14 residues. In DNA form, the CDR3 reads TGTGCCAGCAGCCAAGACCAGGGCGTCACTGAAGCTTTCTTT. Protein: CASSQDQGVTEAFF.

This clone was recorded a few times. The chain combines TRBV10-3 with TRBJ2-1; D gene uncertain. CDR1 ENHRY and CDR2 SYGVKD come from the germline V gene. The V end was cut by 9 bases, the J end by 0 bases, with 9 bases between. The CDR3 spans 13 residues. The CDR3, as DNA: TGTGCCATAAATCCGGGCTCCTACAATGAGCAGTTCTTC. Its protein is CAINPGSYNEQFF.

This CDR3 is CASSSTTGDYNEQFF. The CDR3 nucleotides read TGTGCCAGCAGCTCTACGACAGGAGACTACAATGAGCAGTTCTTC. The J gene is TRBJ2-1, the V gene TRBV7-9, with a possible D match to TRBD1 (6 bases). The V end lost 4 bases, the J end lost 3 bases, and 13 bases lay between the germline ends. This CDR3 spans 15 amino acids. The germline V gene encodes CDR1 SEHNR and CDR2 FQNEAQ (reference sequence).

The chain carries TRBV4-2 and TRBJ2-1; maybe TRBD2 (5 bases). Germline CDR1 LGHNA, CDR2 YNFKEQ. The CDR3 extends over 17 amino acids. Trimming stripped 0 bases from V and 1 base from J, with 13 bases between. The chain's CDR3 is CASSQDFRGSSYNEQFF. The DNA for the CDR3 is TGTGCCAGCAGCCAAGATTTCCGGGGTTCTTCCTACAATGAGCAGTTCTTC.

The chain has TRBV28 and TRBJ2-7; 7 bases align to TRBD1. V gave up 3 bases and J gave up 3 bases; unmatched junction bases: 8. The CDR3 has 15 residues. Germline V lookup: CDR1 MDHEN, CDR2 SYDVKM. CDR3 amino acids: CASSFTRTGNYEQYF. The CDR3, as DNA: TGTGCCAGCAGTTTCACCCGGACAGGCAACTACGAGCAGTACTTC. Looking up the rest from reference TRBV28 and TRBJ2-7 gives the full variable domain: DVKVTQSSRYLVKRTGEKVFLECVQDMDHENMFWYRQDPGLGLRLIYFSYDVKMKEKGDIPEGYSVSREKKERFSLILESASTNQTSMYLCASSFTRTGNYEQYFGPGTRLTVT.

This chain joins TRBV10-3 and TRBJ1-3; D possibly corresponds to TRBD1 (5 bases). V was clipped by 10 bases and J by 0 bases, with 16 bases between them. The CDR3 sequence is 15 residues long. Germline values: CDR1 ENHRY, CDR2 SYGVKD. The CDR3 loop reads CATTSDSYSGNTIYF. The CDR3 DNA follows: TGTGCCACCACCTCCGACAGTTACTCTGGAAACACCATATATTTT.

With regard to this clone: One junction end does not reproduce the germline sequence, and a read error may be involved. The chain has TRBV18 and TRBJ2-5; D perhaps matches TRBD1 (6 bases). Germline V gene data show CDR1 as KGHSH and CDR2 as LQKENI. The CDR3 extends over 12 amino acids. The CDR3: CASSPNRDKINF. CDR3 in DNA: TGTGCCAGCTCACCAAACCGGGACAAGATTAACTTC.

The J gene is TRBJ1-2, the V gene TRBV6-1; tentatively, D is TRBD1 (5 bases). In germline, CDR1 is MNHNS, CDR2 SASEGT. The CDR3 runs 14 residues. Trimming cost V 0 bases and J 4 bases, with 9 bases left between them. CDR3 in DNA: TGTGCCAGCAGTGAAGCCGACAGCCTCTATGGCTACACCTTC. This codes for CASSEADSLYGYTF.

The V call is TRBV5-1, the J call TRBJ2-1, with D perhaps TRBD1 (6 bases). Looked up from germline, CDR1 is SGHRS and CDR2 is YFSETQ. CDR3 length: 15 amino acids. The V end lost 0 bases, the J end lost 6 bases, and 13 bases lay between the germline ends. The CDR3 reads CASSLAPQGGNEQFF. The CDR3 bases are TGCGCCAGCAGCTTGGCCCCACAGGGTGGCAATGAGCAGTTCTTC.

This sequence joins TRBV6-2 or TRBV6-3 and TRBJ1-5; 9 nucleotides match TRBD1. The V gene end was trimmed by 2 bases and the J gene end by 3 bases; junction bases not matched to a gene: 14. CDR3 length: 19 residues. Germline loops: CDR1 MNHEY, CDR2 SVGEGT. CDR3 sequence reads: CASSYRKDRTGEVNQPQHF. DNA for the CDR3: TGTGCCAGCAGTTACCGGAAAGATAGGACAGGGGAAGTCAATCAGCCCCAGCATTTT.

The CDR3 sequence is CASSFQDRGAEQFF. The CDR3 bases are TGTGCCAGCAGCTTTCAGGACAGGGGGGCTGAGCAGTTCTTC. This chain links TRBV7-6 with TRBJ2-1, with 10 nucleotides matching TRBD1. The CDR3 length is 14 residues. In germline, CDR1 is SGHVS, CDR2 FNYEAQ. Unmatched junction bases numbered 5, after V lost 3 bases and J lost 9 bases.

The CDR3 sequence: CASSLEIGFGYTF. The CDR3, as DNA: TGTGCCAGCAGCTTAGAAATCGGGTTTGGCTACACCTTC. This chain joins TRBV7-2 and TRBJ1-2, with D unresolved. The CDR3 has 13 residues. Trimming removed 1 base at V and 7 bases at J, with 10 bases between. Germline CDR1 and CDR2: SGHTA and FQGNSA.

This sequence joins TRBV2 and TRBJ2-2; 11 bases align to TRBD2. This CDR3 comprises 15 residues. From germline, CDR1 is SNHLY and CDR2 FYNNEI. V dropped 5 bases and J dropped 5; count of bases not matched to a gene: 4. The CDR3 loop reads CASSPSGGSTGELFF. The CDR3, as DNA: TGTGCCAGCAGTCCTAGCGGGGGGAGTACCGGGGAGCTGTTTTTT.

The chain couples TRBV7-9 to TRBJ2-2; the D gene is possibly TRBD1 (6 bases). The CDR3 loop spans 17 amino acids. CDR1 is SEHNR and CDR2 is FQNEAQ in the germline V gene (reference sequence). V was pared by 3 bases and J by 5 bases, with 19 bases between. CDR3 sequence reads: CASSFGQNPERTGELFF. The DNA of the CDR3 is TGTGCCAGCAGCTTCGGACAGAACCCCGAGAGGACCGGGGAGCTGTTTTTT.